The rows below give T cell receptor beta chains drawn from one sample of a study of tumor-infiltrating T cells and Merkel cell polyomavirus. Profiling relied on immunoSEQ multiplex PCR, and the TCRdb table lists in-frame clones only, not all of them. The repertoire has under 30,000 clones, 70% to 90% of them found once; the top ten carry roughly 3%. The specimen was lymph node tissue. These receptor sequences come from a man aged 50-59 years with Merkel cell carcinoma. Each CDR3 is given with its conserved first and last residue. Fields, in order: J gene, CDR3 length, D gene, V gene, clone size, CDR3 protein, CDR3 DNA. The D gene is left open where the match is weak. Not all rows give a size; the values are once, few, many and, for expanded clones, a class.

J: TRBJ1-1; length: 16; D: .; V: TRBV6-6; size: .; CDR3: CASSYPPGAGNTEAFF; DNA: TGTGCCAGCAGTTACCCCCCAGGGGCGGGGAACACTGAAGCTTTCTTT
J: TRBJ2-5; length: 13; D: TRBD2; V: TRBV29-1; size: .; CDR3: CSVAGTSGETQYF; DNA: TGCAGCGTTGCGGGGACTAGCGGTGAGACCCAGTACTTC
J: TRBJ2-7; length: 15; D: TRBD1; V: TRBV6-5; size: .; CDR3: CATETGGAGSGEQYF; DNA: TGTGCCACTGAAACAGGGGGCGCTGGGTCTGGAGAGCAGTACTTC
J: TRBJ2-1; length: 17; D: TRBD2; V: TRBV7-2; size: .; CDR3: CASSLAAAGISYNEQFF; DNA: TGTGCCAGCAGCTTAGCCGCAGCGGGAATCTCCTACAATGAGCAGTTCTTC
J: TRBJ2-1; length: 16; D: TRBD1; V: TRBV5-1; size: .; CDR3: CASNRQGDLSYNEQFF; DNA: TGCGCCAGCAATCGCCAGGGGGATTTATCCTACAATGAGCAGTTCTTC
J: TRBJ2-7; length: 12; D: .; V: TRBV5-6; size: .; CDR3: CASSFTRYEQYF; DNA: TGTGCCAGCAGCTTTACCCGGTACGAGCAGTACTTC
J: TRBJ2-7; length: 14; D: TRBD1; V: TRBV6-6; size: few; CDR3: CASKNRDRAYEQYF; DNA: TGTGCCAGCAAAAATCGGGACAGAGCCTACGAGCAGTACTTC
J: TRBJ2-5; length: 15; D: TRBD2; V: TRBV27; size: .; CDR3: CASSLIGGTGETQYF; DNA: TGTGCCAGCAGTTTAATCGGGGGGACGGGAGAGACCCAGTACTTC
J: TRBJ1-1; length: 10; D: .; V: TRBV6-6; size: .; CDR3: CASSLTEAFF; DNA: TGTGCCAGCTCTCTAACTGAAGCTTTCTTT
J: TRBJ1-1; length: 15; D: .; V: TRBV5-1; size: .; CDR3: CASSPGHPANTEAFF; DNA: TGCGCCAGCAGCCCGGGACACCCGGCGAACACTGAAGCTTTCTTT
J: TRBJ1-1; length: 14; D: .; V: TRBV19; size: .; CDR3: CASSIRGLNTEAFF; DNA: TGTGCCAGTAGTATAAGGGGATTGAACACTGAAGCTTTCTTT
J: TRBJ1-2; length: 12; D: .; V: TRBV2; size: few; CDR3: CASSEVGVGYTF; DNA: TGTGCCAGCAGTGAAGTAGGGGTCGGCTACACCTTC
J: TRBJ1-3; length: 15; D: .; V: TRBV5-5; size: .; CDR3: CASSLEGHGGNTIYF; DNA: TGTGCCAGCAGCTTGGAAGGACACGGAGGAAACACCATATATTTT
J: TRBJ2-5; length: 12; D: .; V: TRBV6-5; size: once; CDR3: CASSPGLETQYF; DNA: TGTGCCAGCAGCCCCGGGTTAGAGACCCAGTACTTC
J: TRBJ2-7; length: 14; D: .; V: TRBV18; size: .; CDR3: CASSEPGKPYEQYF; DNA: TGTGCCAGCTCCGAACCAGGCAAGCCCTACGAGCAGTACTTC
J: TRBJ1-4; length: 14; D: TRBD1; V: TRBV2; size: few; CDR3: CASSGQGSNEKLFF; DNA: TGTGCCAGCAGTGGACAGGGGAGTAATGAAAAACTGTTTTTT
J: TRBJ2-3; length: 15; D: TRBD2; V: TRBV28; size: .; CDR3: CASISLAAATDTQYF; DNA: TGTGCCAGCATCTCGCTAGCGGCGGCCACAGATACGCAGTATTTT
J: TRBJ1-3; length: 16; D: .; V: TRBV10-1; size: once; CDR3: CASSESLAGSGNTIYF; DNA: TGCGCCAGCAGTGAAAGTTTGGCGGGGTCTGGAAACACCATATATTTT
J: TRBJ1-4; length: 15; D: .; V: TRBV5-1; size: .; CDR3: CASSLYGGTNEKLFF; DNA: TGCGCCAGCAGCTTGTATGGAGGGACTAATGAAAAACTGTTTTTT
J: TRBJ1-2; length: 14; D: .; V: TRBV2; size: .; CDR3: CASSGPGLGYGYTF; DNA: TGTGCCAGCAGTGGACCAGGGTTGGGCTATGGCTACACCTTC